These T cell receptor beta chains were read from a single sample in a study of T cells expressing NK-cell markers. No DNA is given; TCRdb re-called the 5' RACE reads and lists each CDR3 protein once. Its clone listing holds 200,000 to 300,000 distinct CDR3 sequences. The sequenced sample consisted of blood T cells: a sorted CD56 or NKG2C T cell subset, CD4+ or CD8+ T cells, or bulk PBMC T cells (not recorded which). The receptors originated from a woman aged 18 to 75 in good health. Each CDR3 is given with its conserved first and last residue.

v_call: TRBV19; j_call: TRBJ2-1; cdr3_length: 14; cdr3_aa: CASSISAGDNEQFF
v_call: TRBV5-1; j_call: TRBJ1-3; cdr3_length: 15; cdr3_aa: CASSLASDSGNTIYF
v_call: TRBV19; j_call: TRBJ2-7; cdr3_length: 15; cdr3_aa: CASSISPRDNYEQYF
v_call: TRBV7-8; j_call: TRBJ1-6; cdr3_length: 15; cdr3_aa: CASSFGQTGNSPLHF
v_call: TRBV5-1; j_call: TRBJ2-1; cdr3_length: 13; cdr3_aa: CASSSNVGNEQFF
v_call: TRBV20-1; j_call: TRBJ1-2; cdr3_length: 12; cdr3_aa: CSASAGHYGYTF
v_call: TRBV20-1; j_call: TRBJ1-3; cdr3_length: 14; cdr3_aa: CSVPGKGVWDTIYF
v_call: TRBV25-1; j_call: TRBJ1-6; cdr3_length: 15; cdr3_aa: CASSPETGQITPLHF
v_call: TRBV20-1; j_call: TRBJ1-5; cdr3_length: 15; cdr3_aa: CSARDRERGNQPQHF
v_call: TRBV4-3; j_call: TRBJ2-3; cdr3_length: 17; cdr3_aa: CASSQIVSGGGTDTQYF